Listed below are T cell receptor beta chains from one sample, sequenced in a study of shared clonotypes between healthy human individuals. Clones were read by immunoSEQ multiplex PCR, and TCRdb kept only the in-frame ones, dropping some. Of 550,000 to 800,000 clones listed, roughly 70% were seen once; the top ten hold approximately 1.7%. Material for sequencing was memory CD4+ T cells sorted from blood. The receptors were gathered from a woman aged 30 to 39 in good health. Both conserved end residues are part of each CDR3. Fields, in order: V gene, clone size, J gene, CDR3 length, D gene, CDR3 protein, CDR3 DNA. A D gene is named only where the DNA matches it firmly. Expanded clones are given a class, and other clones once, few, many or no size at all.

TRBV11-2	few	TRBJ2-7	17	TRBD2	CASSYTGLAGAWYEQYF	TGTGCCAGCAGCTACACGGGACTAGCGGGAGCGTGGTACGAGCAGTACTTC
TRBV27	.	TRBJ2-3	15	TRBD2	CASSFRAGRIDTQYF	TGTGCCAGCAGTTTTAGAGCGGGAAGGATAGATACGCAGTATTTT
TRBV14	.	TRBJ1-1	15	TRBD1	CASSPLTGVNTEAFF	TGTGCCAGCAGCCCATTGACAGGGGTGAACACTGAAGCTTTCTTT
TRBV11-3	.	TRBJ2-1	14	TRBD2	CASSQGLAWNEQFF	TGTGCCAGCAGCCAAGGACTAGCCTGGAATGAGCAGTTCTTC
TRBV19	once	TRBJ1-5	17	TRBD1	CASSIRTGGADNQPQHF	TGTGCCAGTAGTATCCGGACAGGGGGCGCCGACAATCAGCCCCAGCATTTT
TRBV19	.	TRBJ1-4	15	.	CASTTDPSSNEKLFF	TGTGCCAGTACCACGGACCCCTCGTCTAATGAAAAACTGTTTTTT
TRBV6-1	many	TRBJ2-1	15	TRBD2	CASSVGLAGVVWQFF	TGTGCCAGCAGTGTGGGGCTAGCGGGAGTGGTGTGGCAGTTCTTC
TRBV11-2	.	TRBJ2-2	18	TRBD2	CASTDRGVAGLNTGELFF	TGTGCCAGCACCGACCGCGGAGTAGCGGGGCTGAACACCGGGGAGCTGTTTTTT
TRBV28	.	TRBJ2-7	11	.	CASSTFYEQYF	TGTGCCAGCAGTACTTTCTACGAGCAGTACTTC
TRBV7-8	.	TRBJ2-1	14	TRBD2	CASFLGGGGVEQFF	TGTGCCAGCTTTCTAGGCGGGGGAGGCGTCGAGCAGTTCTTC
TRBV6-5	.	TRBJ1-4	15	.	CASSYSGTVNEKLFF	TGTGCCAGCAGTTACTCCGGGACGGTTAATGAAAAACTGTTTTTT
TRBV6-5	.	TRBJ2-4	14	.	CASSFGLDRNIQYF	TGTGCCAGCAGTTTCGGTTTGGATCGGAACATTCAGTACTTC
TRBV6-5	few	TRBJ1-4	15	.	CASSPTPGAEEKLFF	TGTGCCAGCAGCCCGACTCCGGGGGCCGAGGAAAAACTGTTTTTT
TRBV5-1	many	TRBJ2-7	14	TRBD2	CASSASGSSYEQYF	TGCGCCAGCAGCGCTAGCGGGAGCTCCTACGAGCAGTACTTC
TRBV25-1	.	TRBJ2-2	15	TRBD1	CASSGLTGGPGELFF	TGTGCCAGCAGTGGATTGACAGGGGGCCCCGGGGAGCTGTTTTTT
TRBV29-1	.	TRBJ1-1	12	.	CSVKRQDTEAFF	TGCAGCGTAAAAAGGCAGGACACTGAAGCTTTCTTT
TRBV18	few	TRBJ1-1	12	.	CASSPGNTEAFF	TGTGCCAGCTCACCAGGAAACACTGAAGCTTTCTTT
TRBV19	.	TRBJ1-5	13	TRBD1	CASGGDRGQPQHF	TGTGCCAGTGGAGGGGACAGGGGCCAGCCCCAGCATTTT
TRBV6-6	.	TRBJ1-4	15	.	CASRRTVGNNEKLFF	TGTGCCAGCAGACGGACGGTGGGGAATAATGAAAAACTGTTTTTT
TRBV19	.	TRBJ1-2	16	.	CASRLGSGRTNYGYTF	TGTGCCAGCCGCCTCGGGTCAGGCAGAACTAACTATGGCTACACCTTC
TRBV29-1	.	TRBJ2-5	13	.	CSALGVGIETQYF	TGCAGCGCCCTCGGAGTGGGGATAGAGACCCAGTACTTC
TRBV21-1	.	TRBJ2-7	15	.	CATPGAGRFPYEQYF	TGTGCCACCCCAGGAGCAGGACGTTTCCCCTACGAGCAGTACTTC
TRBV19	many	TRBJ2-3	15	.	CASRGMGGRADTQYF	TGTGCCAGTAGGGGTATGGGGGGACGCGCAGATACGCAGTATTTT
TRBV4-1	.	TRBJ2-1	13	TRBD2	CASSRKAGDEQFF	TGCGCCAGCAGCCGGAAAGCGGGAGATGAGCAGTTCTTC
TRBV2	.	TRBJ2-1	13	.	CASSVQSYNEQFF	TGTGCCAGCAGTGTGCAGAGCTACAATGAGCAGTTCTTC
TRBV5-8	.	TRBJ1-2	14	.	CASSLVGGNYGYTF	TGTGCCAGCAGCCTCGTGGGCGGTAACTATGGCTACACCTTC
TRBV5-1	.	TRBJ1-4	14	.	CASSLEAASEKLFF	TGCGCCAGCAGCCTAGAGGCCGCTAGTGAAAAACTGTTTTTT
TRBV6-5	.	TRBJ2-2	14	.	CASSYGRPPGELFF	TGTGCCAGCAGTTACGGCCGCCCCCCCGGGGAGCTGTTTTTT
TRBV29-1	.	TRBJ2-3	13	.	CSVAGGSTDTQYF	TGCAGCGTTGCCGGGGGTTCCACAGATACGCAGTATTTT
TRBV27	.	TRBJ1-6	15	.	CASSPGSSYNSPLHF	TGTGCCAGCAGTCCAGGGAGCTCCTATAATTCACCCCTCCACTTT
TRBV5-1	.	TRBJ2-5	14	.	CASSPGTPRETQYF	TGCGCCAGCAGCCCCGGAACTCCCAGAGAGACCCAGTACTTC
TRBV5-1	.	TRBJ2-3	17	TRBD1	CASSTHGQGLSTDTQYF	TGCGCCAGCAGCACCCATGGACAGGGTCTCAGCACAGATACGCAGTATTTT
TRBV5-1	few	TRBJ2-1	12	.	CASSVTQYEQFF	TGCGCCAGCAGCGTTACTCAGTATGAGCAGTTCTTC
TRBV10-1	.	TRBJ2-5	13	.	CASSDGQQETQYF	TGCGCCAGCAGCGACGGACAGCAAGAGACCCAGTACTTC
TRBV6-5	few	TRBJ2-4	14	TRBD1	CASSYGDSRNIQYF	TGTGCCAGCAGTTACGGGGACAGTAGAAACATTCAGTACTTC
TRBV27	.	TRBJ2-5	14	.	CASSRLGNVETQYF	TGTGCCAGCAGCCGACTAGGCAATGTAGAGACCCAGTACTTC
TRBV10-2	medium-sized	TRBJ2-2	14	TRBD1	CASSENRGDGELFF	TGCGCCAGCAGTGAAAACAGGGGGGACGGGGAGCTGTTTTTT
TRBV27	.	TRBJ2-2	13	.	CASRQGPTGELFF	TGTGCCAGCCGCCAGGGACCCACCGGGGAGCTGTTTTTT
TRBV6-5	.	TRBJ2-2	14	TRBD1	CASSPDRDTGELFF	TGTGCCAGCAGTCCTGACAGGGACACCGGGGAGCTGTTTTTT
TRBV28	once	TRBJ2-5	16	TRBD1	CASSLPRQGVRETQYF	TGTGCCAGCAGTTTACCAAGACAGGGTGTTAGGGAGACCCAGTACTTC
TRBV7-3	.	TRBJ2-1	14	.	CASSSAGSYNEQFF	TGTGCCAGCAGCTCGGCTGGCTCCTACAATGAGCAGTTCTTC
TRBV19	once	TRBJ1-2	14	.	CASTSRGTGYGYTF	TGTGCCAGTACGTCGAGGGGAACGGGCTATGGCTACACCTTC
TRBV10-3	.	TRBJ1-2	14	.	CAIRGGLQVEGYTF	TGTGCCATCAGAGGGGGTTTACAGGTAGAAGGCTACACCTTC
TRBV28	.	TRBJ2-1	17	TRBD2	CASRSLLAGVSYNEQFF	TGTGCCAGCAGGTCTCTACTAGCGGGAGTCAGTTACAATGAGCAGTTCTTC
TRBV19	.	TRBJ1-2	14	TRBD1	CASRTAQGNYGYTF	TGTGCCAGTAGAACAGCACAGGGGAACTATGGCTACACCTTC
TRBV2	.	TRBJ2-3	16	TRBD2	CASSGASGIRTDTQYF	TGTGCCAGCAGTGGGGCCAGCGGGATTCGGACAGATACGCAGTATTTT
TRBV9	.	TRBJ1-1	15	.	CASSVFDQMNTEAFF	TGTGCCAGCAGCGTATTCGACCAAATGAACACTGAAGCTTTCTTT
TRBV11-1	.	TRBJ2-7	15	.	CASSQPGTEGYEQYF	TGTGCCAGCAGCCAACCCGGGACCGAAGGGTACGAGCAGTACTTC
TRBV6-4	.	TRBJ1-1	16	.	CASSEATGPRWTEAFF	TGTGCCAGCAGTGAAGCAACAGGCCCTCGATGGACTGAAGCTTTCTTT
TRBV28	.	TRBJ2-2	13	TRBD2	CASRERDRRELFF	TGTGCCAGCAGGGAGCGGGATAGAAGGGAGCTGTTTTTT
TRBV5-4	few	TRBJ2-2	18	TRBD2	CASSRTSGRSGVAGELFF	TGTGCCAGCAGCCGCACTAGCGGGAGGTCTGGTGTCGCCGGGGAGCTGTTTTTT
TRBV5-1	.	TRBJ2-3	13	TRBD1	CASTDRDTDTQYF	TGCGCCAGCACGGACAGGGACACAGATACGCAGTATTTT
TRBV7-3	once	TRBJ2-3	17	.	CASSLKATYSSTDTQYF	TGTGCCAGCAGCTTAAAGGCAACCTACTCTAGCACAGATACGCAGTATTTT
TRBV19	.	TRBJ2-1	15	TRBD2	CASSMSGRAGNEQFF	TGTGCCAGTAGTATGAGCGGGAGGGCCGGGAATGAGCAGTTCTTC